This is a list of T cell receptor beta chains from one sample in a study of memory CD4+ T cells and cytomegalovirus serostatus. TCRdb keeps only in-frame clones here, not all; method: immunoSEQ multiplex PCR. The sample lists some 56,000 clones, over 80% occurring once. The source material was memory CD4+ T cells from blood. The receptors derive from an adult in good health and CMV-seronegative. Each CDR3 is given with its conserved first and last residue.

J,length,V,CDR3
TRBJ1-4,17,TRBV5-5,CASSLARGDSGREKLFF
TRBJ1-6,15,TRBV6-5,CASSPMVSYNSPLHF
TRBJ2-7,12,TRBV5-6,CASSFWSREQYF
TRBJ2-6,11,TRBV20-1,CSASWDNVLTF
TRBJ2-7,14,TRBV5-1,CASSLDQGSYEQYF
TRBJ2-7,12,TRBV29-1,CSVENSRGEQYF
TRBJ2-3,13,TRBV9,CASSVSGGDTQYF
TRBJ1-1,12,TRBV5-6,CASSLGRTEAFF
TRBJ1-5,12,TRBV10-3,CAISQNNQPQHF
TRBJ2-1,16,TRBV4-1,CASSPSGKTAYNEQFF
TRBJ2-1,16,TRBV30,CAWSVGTSGTYNEQFF
TRBJ2-3,14,TRBV28,CASSPLDSTDTQYF
TRBJ1-4,17,TRBV15,CATSRGRGSGTNEKLFF
TRBJ1-2,14,TRBV7-2,CASSLGAANYGYTF
TRBJ2-5,12,TRBV7-7,CASSLVGETQYF